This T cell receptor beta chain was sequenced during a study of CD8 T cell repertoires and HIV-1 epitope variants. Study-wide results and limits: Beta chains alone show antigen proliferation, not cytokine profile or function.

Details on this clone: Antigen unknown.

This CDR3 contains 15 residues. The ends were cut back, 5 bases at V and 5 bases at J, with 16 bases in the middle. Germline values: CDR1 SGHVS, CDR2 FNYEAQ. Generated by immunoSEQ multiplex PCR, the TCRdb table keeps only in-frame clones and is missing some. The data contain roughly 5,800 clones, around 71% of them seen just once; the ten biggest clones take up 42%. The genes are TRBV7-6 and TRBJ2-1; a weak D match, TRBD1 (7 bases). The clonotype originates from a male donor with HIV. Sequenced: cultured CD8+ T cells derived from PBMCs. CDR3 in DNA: TGTGCCAGCAGCGCAGGCAGGGGGGATAACAATGAGCAGTTCTTC. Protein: CASSAGRGDNNEQFF.